The 2 T cell receptor beta chains below come from one sample, sequenced in a study of blood T cell repertoires in COVID-19. The data were produced by immunoSEQ multiplex PCR, yet TCRdb's version contains in-frame clones alone and is incomplete. In the table there are just under 350,000 clones, about nine tenths of which are singletons. The specimen was peripheral blood. These receptors originate from a woman in her seventies with COVID-19, enrolled during active disease.

With regard to this clone: The junction and the germline gene differ at one end; a read error may be behind it. The rearrangement uses TRBV2 and TRBJ2-5; 9 bases line up with TRBD2. Looked up from germline, CDR1 is SNHLY and CDR2 is FYNNEI. The CDR3 has 15 amino acids. This CDR3 is CASSEGSGGRETRYF. The CDR3 region has the DNA TGTGCCAGCAGTGAAGGTAGCGGGGGAAGAGAGACCCGGTACTTC.

The V and J genes are TRBV6-5 and TRBJ2-7; TRBD2 matches 10 bases. After removal of 5 bases from V and 7 bases from J, the junction contained 8 bases not matched to a gene. This CDR3 spans 14 amino acids. Germline-derived CDR1 and CDR2 are MNHEY and SVGAGI. The CDR3 is CASSPSGGTREQYF. CDR3 sequence (DNA): TGTGCCAGCAGTCCTAGCGGGGGTACTAGAGAGCAGTACTTC.